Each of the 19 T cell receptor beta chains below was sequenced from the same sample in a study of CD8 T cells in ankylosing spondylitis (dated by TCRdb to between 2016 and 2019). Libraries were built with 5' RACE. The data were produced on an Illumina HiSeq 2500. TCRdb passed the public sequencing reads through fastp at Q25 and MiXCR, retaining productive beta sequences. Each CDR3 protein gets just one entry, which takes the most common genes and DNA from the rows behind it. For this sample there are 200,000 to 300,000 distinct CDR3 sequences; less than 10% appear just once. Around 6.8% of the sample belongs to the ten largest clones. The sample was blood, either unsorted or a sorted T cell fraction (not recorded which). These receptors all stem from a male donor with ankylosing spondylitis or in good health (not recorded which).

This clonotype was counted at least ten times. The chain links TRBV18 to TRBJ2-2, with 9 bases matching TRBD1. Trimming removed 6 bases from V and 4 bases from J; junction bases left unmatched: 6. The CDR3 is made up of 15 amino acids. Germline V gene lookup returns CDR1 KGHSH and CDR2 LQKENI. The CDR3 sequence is CASSVQGAFTGELFF. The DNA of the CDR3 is TGTGCCAGCTCGGTACAGGGGGCGTTCACCGGGGAGCTGTTTTTT.

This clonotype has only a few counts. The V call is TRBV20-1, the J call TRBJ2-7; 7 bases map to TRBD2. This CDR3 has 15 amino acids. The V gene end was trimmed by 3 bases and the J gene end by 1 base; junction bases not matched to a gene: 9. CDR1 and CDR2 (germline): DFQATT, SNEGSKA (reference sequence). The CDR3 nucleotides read TGCAGTGCTAGGGGCCTCCGGGAGGCTTCCTACGAGCAGTACTTC. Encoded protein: CSARGLREASYEQYF.

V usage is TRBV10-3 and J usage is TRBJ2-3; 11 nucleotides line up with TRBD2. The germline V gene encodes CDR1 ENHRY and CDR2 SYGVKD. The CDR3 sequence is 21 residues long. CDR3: CGAFYSTWGLAGGLDPDTQYF. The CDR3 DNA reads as TGTGGGGCCTTTTATTCGACGTGGGGTCTAGCGGGGGGACTCGACCCGGATACGCAGTATTTT.

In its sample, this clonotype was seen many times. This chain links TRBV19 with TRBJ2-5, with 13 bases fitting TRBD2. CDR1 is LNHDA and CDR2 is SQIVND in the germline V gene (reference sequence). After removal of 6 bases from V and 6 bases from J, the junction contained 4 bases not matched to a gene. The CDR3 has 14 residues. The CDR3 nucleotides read TGTGCCAGTAGAACTAGCGGGAGGGCCAAGACCCAGTACTTC. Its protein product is CASRTSGRAKTQYF.

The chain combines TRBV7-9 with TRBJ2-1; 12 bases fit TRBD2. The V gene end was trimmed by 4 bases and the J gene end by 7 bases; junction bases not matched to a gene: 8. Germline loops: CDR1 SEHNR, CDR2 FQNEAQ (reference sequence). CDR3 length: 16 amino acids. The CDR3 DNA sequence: TGTGCCAGCAGCTCGATCCTAGCGGGAGGGCCGAATGAGCAGTTCTTC. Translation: CASSSILAGGPNEQFF.

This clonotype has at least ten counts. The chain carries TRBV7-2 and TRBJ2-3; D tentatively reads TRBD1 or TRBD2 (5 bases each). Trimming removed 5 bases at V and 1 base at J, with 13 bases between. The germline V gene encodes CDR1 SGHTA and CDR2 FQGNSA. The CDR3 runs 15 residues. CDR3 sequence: CASSLGGGGTDTQYF. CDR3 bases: TGTGCCAGCAGCCTCGGTGGGGGAGGCACAGATACGCAGTATTTT.

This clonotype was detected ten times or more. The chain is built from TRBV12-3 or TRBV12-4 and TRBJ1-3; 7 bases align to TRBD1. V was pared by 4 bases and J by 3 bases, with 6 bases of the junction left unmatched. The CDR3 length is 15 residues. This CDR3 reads CASSSKTGIGNTIYF. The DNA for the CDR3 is TGTGCCAGCAGTTCCAAGACAGGGATTGGAAACACCATATATTTT.

CDR3 loop: CAWSVFGRGNTDTQYF. The CDR3 DNA is TGTGCCTGGAGTGTATTTGGCAGGGGAAACACAGATACGCAGTATTTT. The chain couples TRBV30 to TRBJ2-3, with D perhaps TRBD1 (6 bases). The CDR3 extends over 16 amino acids. Trimming took 0 bases from V and 2 from J, leaving 15 bases between them. Germline V lookup: CDR1 GTSNPN, CDR2 SVGIG (reference sequence).

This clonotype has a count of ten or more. The CDR3 nucleotides read TGTGCCAGCAGTCCCGCAGTTTCCAATTCACCCCTCCACTTT. Residues: CASSPAVSNSPLHF. The chain uses TRBV2 and TRBJ1-6; D ambiguous. The CDR3 extends over 14 amino acids. Trimming removed 5 bases at V and 7 bases at J, with 12 bases between. The germline gives CDR1 SNHLY, CDR2 FYNNEI.

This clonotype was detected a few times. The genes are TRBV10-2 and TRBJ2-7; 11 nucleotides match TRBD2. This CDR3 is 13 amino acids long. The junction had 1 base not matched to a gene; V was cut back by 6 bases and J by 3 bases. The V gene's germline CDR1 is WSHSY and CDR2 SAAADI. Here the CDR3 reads CASSGTSGYEQYF. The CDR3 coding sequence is TGCGCCAGCAGCGGGACTAGCGGCTACGAGCAGTACTTC.

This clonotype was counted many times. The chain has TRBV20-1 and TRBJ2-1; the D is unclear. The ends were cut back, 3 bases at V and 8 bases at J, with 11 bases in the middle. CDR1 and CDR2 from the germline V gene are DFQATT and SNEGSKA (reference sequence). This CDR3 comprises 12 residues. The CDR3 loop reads CSASPLIHEQFF. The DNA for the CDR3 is TGCAGTGCTAGTCCCTTAATCCATGAGCAGTTCTTC.

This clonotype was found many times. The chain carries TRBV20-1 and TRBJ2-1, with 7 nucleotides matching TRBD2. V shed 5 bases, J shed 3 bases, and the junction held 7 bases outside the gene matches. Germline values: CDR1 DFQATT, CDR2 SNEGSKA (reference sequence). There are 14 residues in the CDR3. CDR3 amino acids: CSAVLADIYNEQFF. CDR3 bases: TGCAGTGCTGTTCTAGCGGACATCTACAATGAGCAGTTCTTC.

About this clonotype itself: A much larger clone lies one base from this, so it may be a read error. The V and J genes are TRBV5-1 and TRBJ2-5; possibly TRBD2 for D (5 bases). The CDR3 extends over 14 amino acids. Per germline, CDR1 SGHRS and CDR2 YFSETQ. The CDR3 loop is CACSLSGTSETQYF. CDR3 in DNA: TGCGCCTGCAGCTTGAGCGGAACATCGGAGACCCAGTACTTC.

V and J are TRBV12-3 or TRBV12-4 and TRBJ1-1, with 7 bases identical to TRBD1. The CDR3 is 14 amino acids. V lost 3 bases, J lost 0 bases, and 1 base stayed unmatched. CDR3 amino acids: CASSFDRVNTEAFF. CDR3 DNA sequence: TGTGCCAGCAGTTTCGACAGGGTGAACACTGAAGCTTTCTTT.

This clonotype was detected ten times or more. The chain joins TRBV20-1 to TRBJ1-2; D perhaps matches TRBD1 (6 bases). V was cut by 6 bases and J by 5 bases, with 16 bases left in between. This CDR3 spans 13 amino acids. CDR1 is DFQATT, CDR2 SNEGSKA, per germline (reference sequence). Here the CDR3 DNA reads TGCAGTGCGGTAGCACAGGGTGGTTATGGCTACACCTTC. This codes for CSAVAQGGYGYTF.

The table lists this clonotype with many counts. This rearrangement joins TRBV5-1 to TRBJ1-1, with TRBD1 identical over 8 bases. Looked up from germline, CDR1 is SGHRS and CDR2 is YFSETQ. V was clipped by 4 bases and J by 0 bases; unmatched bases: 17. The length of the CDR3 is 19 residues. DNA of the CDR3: TGCGCCAGCAGCCGAATCGGGACAGGAGGCCTCTTAATGAACACTGAAGCTTTCTTT. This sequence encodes CASSRIGTGGLLMNTEAFF.

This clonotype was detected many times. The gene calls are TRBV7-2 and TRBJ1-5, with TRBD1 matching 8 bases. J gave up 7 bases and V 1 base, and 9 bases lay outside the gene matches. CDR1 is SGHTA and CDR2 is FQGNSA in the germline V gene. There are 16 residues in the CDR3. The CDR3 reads CASSLGGGTGEQPQHF. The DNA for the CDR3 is TGTGCCAGCAGCTTAGGTGGGGGGACAGGAGAACAGCCCCAGCATTTT.

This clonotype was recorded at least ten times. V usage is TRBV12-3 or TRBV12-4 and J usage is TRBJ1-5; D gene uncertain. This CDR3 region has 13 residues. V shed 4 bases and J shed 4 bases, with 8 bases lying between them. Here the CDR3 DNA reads TGTGCCAGCAGTTGGAGCGAAAATCAGCCCCAGCATTTT. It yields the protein CASSWSENQPQHF.

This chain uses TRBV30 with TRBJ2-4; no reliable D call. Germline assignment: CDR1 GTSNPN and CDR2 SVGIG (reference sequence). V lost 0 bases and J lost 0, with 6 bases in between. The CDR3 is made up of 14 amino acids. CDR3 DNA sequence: TGTGCCTGGAGTGTGGATGGAGCCAAAAACATTCAGTACTTC. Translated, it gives CAWSVDGAKNIQYF.